The T cell receptor beta chain described here comes from a study of blood T cell repertoires in COVID-19. Study-wide context: Some COVID-19 samples were acute and others convalescent; all came from the United States, Italy and Spain.

With regard to this clone: This sample includes further DNA sequences coding for the same CDR3.

Assay used: immunoSEQ multiplex PCR; TCRdb lists only in-frame clones, some missing. The table records around 340,000 clones, roughly nine tenths of them present only once. Germline-derived CDR1 and CDR2 are LGHDT and YNNKEL (reference sequence). The ends lost 4 bases at V and 7 bases at J; junction bases unmatched: 7. The CDR3 loop spans 14 amino acids. What was sequenced was peripheral blood. The TCR originated in a woman in her fifties or sixties with COVID-19, enrolled during active disease. The rearrangement uses TRBV3-1 (or the pseudogene TRBV3-2) and TRBJ1-2; TRBD1 matches at 9 bases. The CDR3 DNA sequence: TGTGCCAGCAGCCTTACAGGGGGCTCTGGTGGCTACACCTTC. Protein sequence: CASSLTGGSGGYTF.